This T cell receptor beta chain was recorded in a study of CD8 T cells in ankylosing spondylitis. TCRdb called the 5' RACE reads again in MiXCR, with one record for every CDR3 protein. The sample records about 400,000 distinct CDR3 sequences, under 25% being singletons. With regard to this clonotype: Its antigen is unidentified.

The ends were cut back, 2 bases at V and 2 bases at J, with 14 bases in the middle. The germline gives CDR1 SGHTA, CDR2 FQGNSA. There are 16 residues in the CDR3. Findings of the study overall: About 8 highly homologous variants formed a TCR beta motif that appeared characteristic of ankylosing spondylitis blood. As reported, disease-linked clones showed significant enrichment in matched ankylosing spondylitis synovial fluid.

The sample consisted of blood, either unsorted or a sorted T cell fraction (not recorded which). This chain joins TRBV7-2 and TRBJ2-3, with D tentatively TRBD2 (6 bases). The TCR originated in a male donor with ankylosing spondylitis. CDR3 DNA sequence: TGTGCCAGCAGCTTAAGAGCGGGCCCCCTCACAGATACGCAGTATTTT. It translates to CASSLRAGPLTDTQYF.